The 17 T cell receptor beta chains below come from one sample, sequenced in a study of T cell responses to AZD1222 COVID-19 vaccine. Some clones are missing from TCRdb's copy, which holds only in-frame ones; the method was immunoSEQ multiplex PCR. This sample has 95,000 to 130,000 clones; about 91% occur once, and the top ten carry 1.6%. The sample here was peripheral blood, taken 28 days after the second AZD1222 dose. These TCRs come from an adult who received the AZD1222 COVID-19 vaccine.

This chain connects TRBV27 to TRBJ1-6; tentatively, D is TRBD1 (5 bases). The CDR3 is 15 residues long. V was cut by 5 bases and J by 7 bases, with 15 bases left in between. Germline CDR1 MNHEY, CDR2 SMNVEV (reference sequence). The CDR3 region has the DNA TGTGCCAGCAGTCCCCAGACAGCCTCGAATTCACCCCTCCACTTT. Translation: CASSPQTASNSPLHF.

This rearrangement joins TRBV28 to TRBJ1-2; 12 bases line up with TRBD1. The germline V gene has CDR1 MDHEN and CDR2 SYDVKM. The CDR3 loop spans 16 amino acids. With V trimmed by 5 bases and J by 8 bases, 12 bases remained unmatched. The CDR3 nucleotides read TGTGCCAGCAGTCCTCCCCCGGGACAGGGGGCGTGGGGCTACACCTTC. It translates to CASSPPPGQGAWGYTF.

This chain connects TRBV29-1 to TRBJ2-2, with TRBD1 matching 9 bases. The V gene's germline CDR1 is SQVTM and CDR2 ANQGSEA. The ends lost 7 bases at V and 0 bases at J; junction bases unmatched: 3. CDR3 length: 14 amino acids. CDR3: CSARDRANTGELFF. The CDR3 DNA follows: TGCAGCGCCCGGGACAGGGCGAACACCGGGGAGCTGTTTTTT.

The chain links TRBV7-8 to TRBJ2-1, with no clear D. CDR1 and CDR2 (germline): SGHVS, FQNEAQ. The CDR3 is 16 residues long. The germline V and J ends were trimmed by 1 base and 2 bases, with 12 bases remaining between them. Written as DNA, the CDR3 is TGTGCCAGCAGCTTAGGCGCGCTCAAGACCTACAATGAGCAGTTCTTC. This gives the protein CASSLGALKTYNEQFF.

This clone was found once. The chain couples TRBV28 to TRBJ1-5; unclear D gene. The CDR3 has 13 residues. V was shortened by 6 bases and J by 5 bases, with 11 bases between the two germline ends. CDR1 MDHEN and CDR2 SYDVKM come from the germline V gene. The CDR3 region is CASRRPDYQPQHF. Written as DNA, the CDR3 is TGTGCCAGCAGGAGGCCTGATTATCAGCCCCAGCATTTT.

For the CDR3, the DNA is TGTGCCAGCAGTTACTCGGGACTAGCGGGAGGAGAGACCCAGTACTTC. It yields the protein CASSYSGLAGGETQYF. The chain recombines TRBV6-5 with TRBJ2-5; 15 nucleotides agree with TRBD2. Germline V gene sequence: CDR1 MNHEY, CDR2 SVGAGI. After removal of 0 bases from V and 4 bases from J, the junction contained 0 bases not matched to a gene. The CDR3 is made up of 16 amino acids.

The chain links TRBV28 to TRBJ1-4, with D hard to call. V lost 2 bases and J lost 8, with 12 bases in between. The germline V gene encodes CDR1 MDHEN and CDR2 SYDVKM. The CDR3 covers 14 residues. The DNA for the CDR3 is TGTGCCAGCAGTTTAGATGGGTCGGAAGAAAAACTGTTTTTT. This translates into CASSLDGSEEKLFF.

The chain is built from TRBV4-2 and TRBJ2-2; D possibly matches TRBD1 or TRBD2 (6 bases each). Per germline, CDR1 LGHNA and CDR2 YNFKEQ. CDR3 length: 14 residues. V was trimmed by 4 bases and J by 8 bases, leaving 14 bases between them. The chain's CDR3 is CASSPTGAEGELFF. CDR3 nucleotides: TGTGCCAGCAGCCCGACGGGGGCGGAGGGGGAGCTGTTTTTT.

The V gene is TRBV19, the J gene TRBJ1-1; 7 nucleotides agree with TRBD1. CDR1 and CDR2 from the germline V gene are LNHDA and SQIVND (reference sequence). This CDR3 is 16 amino acids long. Trimming took 4 bases from V and 2 from J; bases not matched to a gene: 10. The DNA of the CDR3 is TGTGCCAGTAGTAACCTGGAGGGGGCCATTAACACTGAAGCTTTCTTT. Translation: CASSNLEGAINTEAFF.

This sequence joins TRBV18 and TRBJ1-6; perhaps TRBD1 as D (6 bases). Trimming removed 2 bases at V and 0 bases at J, with 11 bases between. The V gene's germline CDR1 is KGHSH and CDR2 LQKENI. The CDR3 spans 17 residues. The CDR3 loop reads CASSPNQDSSYNSPLHF. DNA for the CDR3: TGTGCCAGCTCACCAAACCAGGACAGCTCCTATAATTCACCCCTCCACTTT.

The chain links TRBV30 to TRBJ1-1, with D unclear. The CDR3 has 12 amino acids. The germline V gene has CDR1 GTSNPN and CDR2 SVGIG (reference sequence). Trimming stripped 3 bases from V and 1 base from J, with 6 bases between. The CDR3 sequence is CAWRQTNTEAFF. For the CDR3, the DNA is TGTGCCTGGAGACAGACGAACACTGAAGCTTTCTTT.

The rearrangement joins TRBV9 to TRBJ2-2; D gene uncertain. This CDR3 has 16 amino acids. Trimming pared 0 bases from V and 2 bases from J, leaving 11 bases between. Germline V lookup: CDR1 SGDLS, CDR2 YYNGEE. CDR3 loop: CASSVEWRLNTGELFF. CDR3 bases: TGTGCCAGCAGCGTAGAGTGGCGTCTAAACACCGGGGAGCTGTTTTTT.

The rearrangement joins TRBV5-8 to TRBJ1-1, with 7 positions matching TRBD1. V lost 2 bases, J lost 0 bases, and 10 bases stayed unmatched. Looked up from germline, CDR1 is SGHTS and CDR2 is YDEGEE. CDR3 length: 17 residues. CDR3 DNA sequence: TGTGCCAGCAGCTTTAGGACAGGCAGCAACATGAACACTGAAGCTTTCTTT. Protein: CASSFRTGSNMNTEAFF. Full variable domain (remainder filled in from reference TRBV5-8 and TRBJ1-1): EAGVTQSPTHLIKTRGQQATLRCSPISGHTSVYWYQQALGLGLQFLLWYDEGEERNRGNFPPRFSGRQFPNYSSELNVNALELEDSALYLCASSFRTGSNMNTEAFFGQGTRLTVV.

This clone appeared once. The rearrangement joins TRBV29-1 to TRBJ1-2; D might be TRBD1 (5 bases). V lost 0 bases and J lost 5, with 19 bases in between. The CDR3 extends over 16 amino acids. Looked up from germline, CDR1 is SQVTM and CDR2 is ANQGSEA. In nucleotides, the CDR3 is TGCAGCGTTGAAGATGTGACAGATGCTACCTTTTATGGCTACACCTTC. It yields the protein CSVEDVTDATFYGYTF. The full variable domain, with the rest looked up from reference TRBV29-1 and TRBJ1-2, is SAVISQKPSRDICQRGTSLTIQCQVDSQVTMMFWYRQQPGQSLTLIATANQGSEATYESGFVIDKFPISRPNLTFSTLTVSNMSPEDSSIYLCSVEDVTDATFYGYTFGSGTRLTVV.

The chain carries TRBV9 and TRBJ2-7, with TRBD1 matching over 11 bases. In germline, CDR1 is SGDLS, CDR2 YYNGEE. This CDR3 has 15 amino acids. V gave up 2 bases and J gave up 6 bases; unmatched junction bases: 7. DNA for the CDR3: TGTGCCAGCAGCGTTGCCCCGGGACAGGGGGGCGAGCAGTACTTC. This gives the protein CASSVAPGQGGEQYF.

J is TRBJ2-4 and V is TRBV6-6; D is perhaps TRBD2 (5 bases). The CDR3 totals 17 residues. Trimming stripped 5 bases from V and 0 bases from J, with 17 bases between. Germline loops: CDR1 MNHNY, CDR2 SVGAGI (reference sequence). CDR3 sequence (DNA): TGTGCCAGCAGTCCCTTAGGGCTGGAGGTAGCCAAAAACATTCAGTACTTC. It is translated as CASSPLGLEVAKNIQYF.

This chain connects TRBV4-1 to TRBJ2-6; TRBD2 agrees at 8 bases. Trimming at V came to 2 bases and at J to 0 bases, leaving 6 bases not matched to a gene. There are 18 residues in the CDR3. The germline gives CDR1 MGHRA, CDR2 YSYEKL. In nucleotides, the CDR3 is TGCGCCAGCAGCCAAAATAGCGGGATCTACTCTGGGGCCAACGTCCTGACTTTC. It yields the protein CASSQNSGIYSGANVLTF.